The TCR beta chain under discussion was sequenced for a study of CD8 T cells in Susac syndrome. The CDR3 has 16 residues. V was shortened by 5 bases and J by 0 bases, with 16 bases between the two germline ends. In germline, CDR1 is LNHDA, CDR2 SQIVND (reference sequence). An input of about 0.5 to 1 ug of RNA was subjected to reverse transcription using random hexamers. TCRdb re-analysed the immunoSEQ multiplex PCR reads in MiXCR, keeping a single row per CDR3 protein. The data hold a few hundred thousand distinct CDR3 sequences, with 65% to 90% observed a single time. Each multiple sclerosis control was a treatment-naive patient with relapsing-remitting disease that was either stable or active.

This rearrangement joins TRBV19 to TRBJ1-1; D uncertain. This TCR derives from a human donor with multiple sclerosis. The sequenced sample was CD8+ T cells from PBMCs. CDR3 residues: CASSGSGAILNTEAFF. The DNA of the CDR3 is TGTGCCAGTAGTGGAAGCGGCGCGATCTTGAACACTGAAGCTTTCTTT.